The 12 T cell receptor beta chains below come from one sample, sequenced in a study of cytomegalovirus exposure and HLA in healthy donors. Primers for the PCR totalled 60 Vbeta and 13 Jbeta. The repertoire was sequenced with immunoSEQ multiplex PCR; TCRdb's copy has only in-frame clones and lacks some. Of approximately 110,000 clones in the sample, around 73% are singletons; the top ten hold 8.2%. The sequencing input was PBMCs. The receptors derive from a woman aged 40 to 50 in good health and CMV-seropositive.

The chain is built from TRBV9 and TRBJ1-4; no clear D. Germline CDR1 and CDR2: SGDLS and YYNGEE. The CDR3 extends over 14 amino acids. Trimming pared 2 bases from V and 4 bases from J, leaving 9 bases between. CDR3 loop: CASSVTQINEKLFF. The DNA of the CDR3 is TGTGCCAGCAGCGTTACACAGATTAATGAAAAACTGTTTTTT.

The chain employs TRBV13 and TRBJ2-5, with 10 bases aligning to TRBD1. The germline V gene encodes CDR1 PRHDT and CDR2 FYEKMQ (reference sequence). V lost 4 bases and J lost 4; bases outside the gene matches: 3. The CDR3 loop spans 14 amino acids. In DNA, the CDR3 is TGTGCCAGCAGCTGGACAGGGGGTCGAGAGACCCAGTACTTC. Its protein product is CASSWTGGRETQYF.

The chain combines TRBV5-6 with TRBJ1-5, with D maybe TRBD1 (6 bases). Trimming shortened V by 2 bases and J by 5 bases, and 14 bases separated the two germline ends. The CDR3 runs 15 residues. Germline values: CDR1 SGHDT, CDR2 YYEEEE. The CDR3 is CASSFGTSPYQPQHF. As DNA, the CDR3 is TGTGCCAGCAGCTTTGGGACAAGCCCTTATCAGCCCCAGCATTTT.

V is TRBV5-4 and J is TRBJ1-1; 9 positions match TRBD1. V lost 4 bases and J lost 5; bases outside the gene matches: 9. This CDR3 contains 15 residues. CDR1 and CDR2 from the germline V gene are SGHNT and YYREEE (reference sequence). CDR3: CASSQDRGAHTEAFF. The DNA of the CDR3 is TGTGCCAGCAGCCAGGACAGGGGAGCCCATACTGAAGCTTTCTTT.

V usage is TRBV5-1 and J usage is TRBJ2-3; TRBD2 matches at 8 bases. Per germline, CDR1 SGHRS and CDR2 YFSETQ. Trimming cost V 4 bases and J 3 bases; bases outside gene matches: 10. CDR3 length: 16 amino acids. CDR3 sequence (DNA): TGCGCCAGCAGCCCGCAACCGGGACTAGAAACAGATACGCAGTATTTT. It translates to CASSPQPGLETDTQYF. Full variable domain (rest looked up from reference TRBV5-1 and TRBJ2-3): KAGVTQTPRYLIKTRGQQVTLSCSPISGHRSVSWYQQTPGQGLQFLFEYFSETQRNKGNFPGRFSGRQFSNSRSEMNVSTLELGDSALYLCASSPQPGLETDTQYFGPGTRLTVL.

CDR3 loop: CASREIATNEKLFF. As DNA, the CDR3 is TGTGCCAGCAGGGAGATAGCAACTAATGAAAAACTGTTTTTT. This rearrangement joins TRBV2 to TRBJ1-4, with D unresolved. Between the trimmed V and J ends, which lost 6 bases and 0 bases, there was a span of 8 bases. CDR3 length equals 14 residues. The germline V gene encodes CDR1 SNHLY and CDR2 FYNNEI.

V gene TRBV5-1 combines with J gene TRBJ1-3; D ambiguous. Trimming cost V 3 bases and J 7 bases, with 11 bases left between them. The CDR3 is 13 residues long. Per germline, CDR1 SGHRS and CDR2 YFSETQ. For the CDR3, the DNA is TGCGCCAGCAGCTGGGAGTCGGGGAACACCATATATTTT. It specifies CASSWESGNTIYF.

This sequence joins TRBV15 and TRBJ1-2; 10 nucleotides align to TRBD1. Per the germline V gene, CDR1 is LNHNV and CDR2 is YYDKDF (reference sequence). The CDR3 runs to 15 residues. Trimming removed 1 base from V and 7 bases from J; junction bases left unmatched: 6. The CDR3 DNA follows: TGTGCCACCAGCAGAGCGCGGGACAGGGGTGCTGGCTACACCTTC. It yields the protein CATSRARDRGAGYTF.

The rearrangement joins TRBV9 to TRBJ2-7, with TRBD1 as a possible D gene (6 bases). Trimming removed 7 bases from V and 1 base from J, with 21 bases in between. CDR1 is SGDLS and CDR2 is YYNGEE in the germline V gene. The CDR3 length is 16 residues. The CDR3 DNA reads as TGTGCCAGCGGTCAGGACAGCTTGTACTATTCCTACGAGCAGTACTTC. Translating it yields CASGQDSLYYSYEQYF.

This clone was seen once. V and J are TRBV2 and TRBJ1-3, with a weak D call TRBD1 (5 bases). Deletions cut 8 bases from V and 2 bases from J, with 13 bases between. The CDR3 extends over 14 amino acids. Germline CDR1 SNHLY, CDR2 FYNNEI. CDR3 sequence (DNA): TGTGCCAGCGAAGGGGATGTTACTGGAAACACCATATATTTT. Its translation: CASEGDVTGNTIYF.

The chain links TRBV15 to TRBJ2-1; 8 bases line up with TRBD2. The CDR3 loop spans 15 amino acids. CDR1 LNHNV and CDR2 YYDKDF come from the germline V gene (reference sequence). J was trimmed by 3 bases and V by 5 bases; bases with no gene match: 6. This chain's CDR3 is CATSPRGGDYNEQFF. DNA of the CDR3: TGTGCCACCAGCCCCCGGGGGGGGGACTACAATGAGCAGTTCTTC.

The V gene is TRBV19, the J gene TRBJ1-1; 8 bases line up with TRBD1. Germline assignment: CDR1 LNHDA and CDR2 SQIVND (reference sequence). The CDR3 contains 14 residues. Germline trimming cut 3 bases from V and 7 bases from J; bases unmatched to any gene: 7. The CDR3 reads CASSIIQGADEAFF. CDR3 in DNA: TGTGCCAGTAGTATCATTCAGGGGGCGGATGAAGCTTTCTTT.